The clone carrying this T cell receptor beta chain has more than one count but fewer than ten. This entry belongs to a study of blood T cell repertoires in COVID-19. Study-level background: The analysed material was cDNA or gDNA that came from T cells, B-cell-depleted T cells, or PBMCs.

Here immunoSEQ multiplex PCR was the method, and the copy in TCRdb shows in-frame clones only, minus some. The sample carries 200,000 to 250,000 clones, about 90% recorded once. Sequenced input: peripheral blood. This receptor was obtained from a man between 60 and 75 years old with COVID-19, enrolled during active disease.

For the CDR3, the DNA is TGTGCCTGGAGGACGCCGGGAAGCAATCAGCCCCAGCATTTT. It encodes CAWRTPGSNQPQHF. The rearrangement links TRBV30 to TRBJ1-5; D not certain. Germline CDR1 and CDR2: GTSNPN and SVGIG (reference sequence). Trimming pared 3 bases from V and 1 base from J, leaving 10 bases between. The CDR3 runs to 14 residues. Full variable domain (remainder filled in from reference TRBV30 and TRBJ1-5): SQTIHQWPATLVQPVGSPLSLECTVEGTSNPNLYWYRQAAGRGLQLLFYSVGIGQISSEVPQNLSASRPQDRQFILSSKKLLLSDSGFYLCAWRTPGSNQPQHFGDGTRLSIL.